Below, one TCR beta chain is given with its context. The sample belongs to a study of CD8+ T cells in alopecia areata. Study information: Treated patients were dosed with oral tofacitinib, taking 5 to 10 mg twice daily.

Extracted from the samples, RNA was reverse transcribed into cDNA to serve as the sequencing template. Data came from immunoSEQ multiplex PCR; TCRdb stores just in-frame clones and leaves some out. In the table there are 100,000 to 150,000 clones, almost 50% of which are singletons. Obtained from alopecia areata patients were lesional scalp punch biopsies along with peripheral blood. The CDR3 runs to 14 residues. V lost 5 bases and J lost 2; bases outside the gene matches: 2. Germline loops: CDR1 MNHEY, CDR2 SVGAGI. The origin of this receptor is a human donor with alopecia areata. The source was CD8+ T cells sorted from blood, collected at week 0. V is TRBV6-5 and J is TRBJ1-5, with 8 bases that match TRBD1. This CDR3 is CASSKGQGNQPQHF. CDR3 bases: TGTGCCAGCAGTAAGGGACAGGGCAATCAGCCCCAGCATTTT.